The 6 T cell receptor beta chains below all came from one sample that was sequenced in a study of CD8+ T cells in alopecia areata. TCR sequencing used cDNA made by reverse transcription of extracted RNA. The protocol was immunoSEQ multiplex PCR, while the TCRdb copy is restricted to in-frame clones and leaves out a portion. Of 150,000 or so clones detected, roughly 50% appear once; the ten largest clones hold approximately 4.3%. The sample taken for sequencing was CD4+ T cells sorted from blood. The receptors originated from a human donor in good health.

DNA for the CDR3: TGCAGCACACTGGGGGGTGATACGCAGTATTTT. It translates to CSTLGGDTQYF. The chain couples TRBV29-1 to TRBJ2-3; tentatively, D is TRBD2 (6 bases). This CDR3 has 11 amino acids. Per germline, CDR1 SQVTM and CDR2 ANQGSEA. V was cut by 8 bases and J by 6 bases, with 12 bases left in between.

This clone was counted between two and nine times. Other nucleotide sequences from this sample produce the same CDR3. The J gene is TRBJ2-1, the V gene TRBV29-1; D gene ambiguous. The V gene's germline CDR1 is SQVTM and CDR2 ANQGSEA. The CDR3 contains 11 residues. V was shortened by 6 bases and J by 4 bases, with 7 bases between the two germline ends. The CDR3 nucleotides are TGCAGCGTCGAAAGGTACAATGAGCAGTTCTTC. Residues: CSVERYNEQFF.

This rearrangement joins TRBV29-1 to TRBJ1-1, with D possibly being TRBD1 (6 bases). Germline lookup yields CDR1 SQVTM and CDR2 ANQGSEA. The CDR3 is 11 amino acids. The V gene lost 7 bases and the J gene lost 6 bases, with 12 bases spanning the gap. CDR3 loop: CSGDRLSEAFF. The CDR3 DNA follows: TGCAGCGGCGACAGGTTATCTGAAGCTTTCTTT.

The rearrangement joins TRBV6-5 to TRBJ1-2, with 11 bases matching TRBD1. Trimming cost V 4 bases and J 5 bases; bases outside gene matches: 9. The CDR3 length is 16 residues. Germline CDR1 reads MNHEY; CDR2 reads SVGAGI. CDR3 sequence: CASSSPGGTGGYGYTF. The CDR3 DNA reads as TGTGCCAGCAGTTCCCCCGGAGGGACAGGGGGATATGGCTACACCTTC.

V and J are TRBV9 and TRBJ2-6, with D unresolved. V lost 1 base to trimming and J lost 3 bases, with 11 bases between them. Germline assignment: CDR1 SGDLS and CDR2 YYNGEE. The CDR3 consists of 16 residues. CDR3 in amino acids: CASSVPRAFGANVLTF. CDR3 DNA: TGTGCCAGCAGCGTACCACGGGCTTTTGGGGCCAACGTCCTGACTTTC.

The V gene is TRBV2, the J gene TRBJ2-5; 7 nucleotides agree with TRBD1. Trimming at V came to 4 bases and at J to 3 bases, leaving 8 bases not matched to a gene. The CDR3 consists of 15 residues. Germline values: CDR1 SNHLY, CDR2 FYNNEI. This CDR3 reads CASSVGQVRKETQYF. CDR3 bases: TGTGCCAGCAGTGTAGGACAGGTGCGAAAAGAGACCCAGTACTTC.